This paragraph covers one T cell receptor (beta chain) sequence. Its antigen is still unknown. CD4+ T cells from unexposed donors were obtained before the COVID-19 pandemic (2011-2018). CD4+ T cells were isolated from the cells after roughly 11 days of culture. Testing used SARS-CoV-2 S/N and four cold-coronavirus spikes on unexposed-donor CD4+ T cells, cells permitting. Fresh IL-2 medium replaced half the medium on days 3 and 7. These data belong to a study of CD4 T cells in relation to SARS-CoV-2 and coronaviruses. The wider study: Controls used an HIV-1 Nef peptide pool or no peptide.

Data came from immunoSEQ multiplex PCR; TCRdb stores just in-frame clones and leaves some out. The data contain some 20,000 clones, about 70% of them singletons. The CDR3 loop spans 14 amino acids. Trimming left V 3 bases short and J 8 bases short, with 14 bases between. In germline, CDR1 is ENHRY, CDR2 SYGVKD. The sequenced sample consisted of CD4+ T cells from PBMCs, cultured in vitro. The sequence derives from a human donor in good health. V and J are TRBV10-3 and TRBJ2-1; maybe TRBD2 (6 bases). The CDR3 is CAISERRSGDEQFF. For the CDR3, the DNA is TGTGCCATCAGTGAACGACGCTCGGGGGATGAGCAGTTCTTC.